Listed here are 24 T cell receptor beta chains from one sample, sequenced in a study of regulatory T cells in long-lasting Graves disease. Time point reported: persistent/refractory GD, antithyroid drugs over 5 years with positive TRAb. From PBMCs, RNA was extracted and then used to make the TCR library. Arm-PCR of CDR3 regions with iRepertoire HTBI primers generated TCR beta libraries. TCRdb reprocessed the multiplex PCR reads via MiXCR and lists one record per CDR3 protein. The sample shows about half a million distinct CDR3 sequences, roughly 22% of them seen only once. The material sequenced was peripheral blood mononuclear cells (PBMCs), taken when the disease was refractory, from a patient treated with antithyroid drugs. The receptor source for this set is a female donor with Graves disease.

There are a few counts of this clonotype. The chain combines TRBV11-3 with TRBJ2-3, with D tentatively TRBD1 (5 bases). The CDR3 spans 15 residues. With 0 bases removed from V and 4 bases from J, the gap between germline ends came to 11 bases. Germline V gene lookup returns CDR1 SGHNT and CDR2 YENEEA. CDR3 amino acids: CASSLEGASADTQYF. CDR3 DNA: TGTGCCAGCAGCTTAGAAGGGGCATCGGCAGATACGCAGTATTTT.

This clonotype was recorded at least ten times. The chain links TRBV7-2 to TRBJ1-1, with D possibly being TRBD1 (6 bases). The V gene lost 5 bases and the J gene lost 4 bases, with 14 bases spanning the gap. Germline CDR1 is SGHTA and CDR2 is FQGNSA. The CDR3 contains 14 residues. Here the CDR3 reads CASSRRQVGTEAFF. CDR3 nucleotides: TGTGCCAGCAGCCGACGACAGGTTGGCACTGAAGCTTTCTTT.

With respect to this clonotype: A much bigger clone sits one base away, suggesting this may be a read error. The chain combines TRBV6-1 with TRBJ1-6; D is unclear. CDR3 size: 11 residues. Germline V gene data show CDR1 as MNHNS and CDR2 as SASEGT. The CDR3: CASSARLPLRF. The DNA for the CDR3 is TGTGCCAGCAGTGCTCGATTACCCCTCCGCTTT.

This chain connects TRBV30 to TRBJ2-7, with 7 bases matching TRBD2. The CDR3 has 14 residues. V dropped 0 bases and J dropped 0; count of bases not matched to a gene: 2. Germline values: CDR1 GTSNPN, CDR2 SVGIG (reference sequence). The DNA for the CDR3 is TGTGCCTGGAGTGTGGGGGGGAGCTCCTACGAGCAGTACTTC. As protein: CAWSVGGSSYEQYF. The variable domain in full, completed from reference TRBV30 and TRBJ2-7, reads SQTIHQWPATLVQPVGSPLSLECTVEGTSNPNLYWYRQAAGRGLQLLFYSVGIGQISSEVPQNLSASRPQDRQFILSSKKLLLSDSGFYLCAWSVGGSSYEQYFGPGTRLTVT.

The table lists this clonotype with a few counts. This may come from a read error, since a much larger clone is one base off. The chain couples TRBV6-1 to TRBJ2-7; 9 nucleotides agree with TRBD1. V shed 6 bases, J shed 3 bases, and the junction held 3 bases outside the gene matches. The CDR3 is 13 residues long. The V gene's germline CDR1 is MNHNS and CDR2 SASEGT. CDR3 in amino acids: CASREDRGYEQYF. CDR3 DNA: TGTGCCAGCAGGGAGGACAGGGGCTACGAGCAGTACTTC.

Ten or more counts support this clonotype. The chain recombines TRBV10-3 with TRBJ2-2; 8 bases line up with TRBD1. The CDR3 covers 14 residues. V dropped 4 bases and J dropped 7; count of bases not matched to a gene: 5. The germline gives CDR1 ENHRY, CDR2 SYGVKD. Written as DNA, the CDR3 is TGTGCCATCAGTGGACAGGGGAATGACGGGGAGCTGTTTTTT. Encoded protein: CAISGQGNDGELFF.

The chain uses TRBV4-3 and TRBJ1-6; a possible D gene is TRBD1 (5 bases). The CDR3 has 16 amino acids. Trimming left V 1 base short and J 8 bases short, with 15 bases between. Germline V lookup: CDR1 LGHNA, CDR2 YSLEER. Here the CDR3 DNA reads TGCGCCAGCAGCCAAGGCCCTGACAGCAGGGATTCACCCCTCCACTTT. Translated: CASSQGPDSRDSPLHF.

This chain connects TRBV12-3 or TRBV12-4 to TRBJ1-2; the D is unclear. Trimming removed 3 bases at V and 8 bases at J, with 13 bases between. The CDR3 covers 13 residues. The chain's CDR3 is CASSFGSVGGYTF. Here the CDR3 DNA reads TGTGCCAGCAGTTTCGGGTCGGTTGGAGGCTACACCTTC.

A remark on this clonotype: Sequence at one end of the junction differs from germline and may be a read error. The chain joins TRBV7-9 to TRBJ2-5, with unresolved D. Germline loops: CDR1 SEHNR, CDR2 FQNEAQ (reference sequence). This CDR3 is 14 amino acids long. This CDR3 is CASSLGRLPETRYF. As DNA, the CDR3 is TGTGCCAGCAGCTTAGGCAGGCTACCAGAGACCCGGTACTTC.

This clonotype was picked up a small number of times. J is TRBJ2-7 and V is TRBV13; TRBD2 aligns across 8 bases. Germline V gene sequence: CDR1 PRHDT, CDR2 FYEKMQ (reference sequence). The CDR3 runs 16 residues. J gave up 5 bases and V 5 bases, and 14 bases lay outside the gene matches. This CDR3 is CASSRWGTSYVDEQYF. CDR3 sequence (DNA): TGTGCCAGCAGCCGATGGGGGACTAGTTATGTAGACGAGCAGTACTTC.

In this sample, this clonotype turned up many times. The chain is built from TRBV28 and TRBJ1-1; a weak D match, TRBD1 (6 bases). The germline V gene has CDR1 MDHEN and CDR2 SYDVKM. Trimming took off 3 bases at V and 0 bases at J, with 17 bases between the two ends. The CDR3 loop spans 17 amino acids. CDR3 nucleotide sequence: TGTGCCAGCAGTTTCGTGAGGGGGTATTACATGAACACTGAAGCTTTCTTT. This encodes CASSFVRGYYMNTEAFF. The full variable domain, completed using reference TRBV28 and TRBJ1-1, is DVKVTQSSRYLVKRTGEKVFLECVQDMDHENMFWYRQDPGLGLRLIYFSYDVKMKEKGDIPEGYSVSREKKERFSLILESASTNQTSMYLCASSFVRGYYMNTEAFFGQGTRLTVV.

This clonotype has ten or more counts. The CDR3 spells CASSLDGRRETQYF. The CDR3 DNA follows: TGTGCCAGCAGCTTGGACGGGAGAAGGGAGACCCAGTACTTC. This chain links TRBV11-3 with TRBJ2-5, with D tentatively TRBD2 (6 bases). CDR1 SGHNT and CDR2 YENEEA come from the germline V gene. This CDR3 is built from 14 residues. Trimming pared 3 bases from V and 5 bases from J, leaving 13 bases between.

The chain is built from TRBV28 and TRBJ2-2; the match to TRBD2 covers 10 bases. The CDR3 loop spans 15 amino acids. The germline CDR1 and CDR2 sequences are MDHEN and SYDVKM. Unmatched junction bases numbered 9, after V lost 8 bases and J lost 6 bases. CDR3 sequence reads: CASRRSGGGPGELFF. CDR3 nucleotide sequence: TGTGCCAGCCGGAGAAGCGGGGGGGGGCCCGGGGAGCTGTTTTTT.

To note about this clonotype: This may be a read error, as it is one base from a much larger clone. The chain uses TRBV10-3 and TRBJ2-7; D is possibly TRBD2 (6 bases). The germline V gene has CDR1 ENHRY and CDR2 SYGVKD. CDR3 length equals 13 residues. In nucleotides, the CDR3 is TGTGCCAGCAGTGAGGGAGGCTCCTACGAGCAGTACTTC. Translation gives CASSEGGSYEQYF.

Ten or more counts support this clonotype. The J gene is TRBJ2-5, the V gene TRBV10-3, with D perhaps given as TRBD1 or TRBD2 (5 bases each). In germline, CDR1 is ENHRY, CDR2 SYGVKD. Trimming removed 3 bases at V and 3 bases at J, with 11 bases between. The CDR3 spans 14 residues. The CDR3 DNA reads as TGTGCCATCAGTGAACGGGGCGGAGAAGAGACCCAGTACTTC. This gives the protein CAISERGGEETQYF.

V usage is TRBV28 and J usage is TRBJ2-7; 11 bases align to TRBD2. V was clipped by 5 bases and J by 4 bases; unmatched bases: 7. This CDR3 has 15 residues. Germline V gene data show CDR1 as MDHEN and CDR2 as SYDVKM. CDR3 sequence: CASSMKTSGKYEQYF. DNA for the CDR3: TGTGCCAGCAGTATGAAGACTAGCGGGAAATACGAGCAGTACTTC.

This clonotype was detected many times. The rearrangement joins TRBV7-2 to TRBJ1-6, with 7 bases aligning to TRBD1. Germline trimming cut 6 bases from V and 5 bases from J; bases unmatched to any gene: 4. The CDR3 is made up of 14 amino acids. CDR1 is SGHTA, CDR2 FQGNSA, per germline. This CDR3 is CASRPTGDNSPLHF. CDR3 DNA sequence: TGTGCCAGCAGACCTACAGGGGATAATTCACCCCTCCACTTT.

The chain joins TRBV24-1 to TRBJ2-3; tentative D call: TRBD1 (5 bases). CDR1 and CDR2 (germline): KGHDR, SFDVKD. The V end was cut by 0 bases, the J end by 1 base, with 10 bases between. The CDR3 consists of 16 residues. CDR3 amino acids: CATSDLGKGGTDTQYF. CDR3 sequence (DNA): TGTGCCACCAGTGATTTGGGGAAAGGGGGCACAGATACGCAGTATTTT.

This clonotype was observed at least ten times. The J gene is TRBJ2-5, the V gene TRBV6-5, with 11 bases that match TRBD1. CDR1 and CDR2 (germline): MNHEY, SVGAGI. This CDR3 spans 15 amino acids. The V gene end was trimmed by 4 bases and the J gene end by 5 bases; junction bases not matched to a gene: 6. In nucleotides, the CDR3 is TGTGCCAGCAGTTCCTCCGGGACAGGGGGGGAGACCCAGTACTTC. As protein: CASSSSGTGGETQYF.

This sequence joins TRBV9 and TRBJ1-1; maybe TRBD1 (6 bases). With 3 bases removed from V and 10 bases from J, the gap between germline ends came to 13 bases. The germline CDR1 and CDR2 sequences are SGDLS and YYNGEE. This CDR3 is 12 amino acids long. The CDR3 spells CASSGGQLGAFF. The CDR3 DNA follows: TGTGCCAGCAGCGGCGGACAGCTTGGAGCTTTCTTT.

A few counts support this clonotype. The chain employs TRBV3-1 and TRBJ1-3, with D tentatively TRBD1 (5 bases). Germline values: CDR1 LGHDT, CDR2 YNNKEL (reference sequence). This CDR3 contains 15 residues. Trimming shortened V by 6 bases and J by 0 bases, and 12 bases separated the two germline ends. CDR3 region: CASSYGTGSGNTIYF. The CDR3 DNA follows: TGTGCCAGCAGTTACGGGACGGGCTCTGGAAACACCATATATTTT. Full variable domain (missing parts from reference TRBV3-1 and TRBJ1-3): DTAVSQTPKYLVTQMGNDKSIKCEQNLGHDTMYWYKQDSKKFLKIMFSYNNKELIINETVPNRFSPKSPDKAHLNLHINSLELGDSAVYFCASSYGTGSGNTIYFGEGSWLTVV.

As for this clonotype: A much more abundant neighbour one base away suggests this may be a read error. The CDR3, as DNA: TGTGTCAGCACTCCGGGTGGGATGGGTAGCAATCAGCCCCAGCATTTT. Amino acid sequence: CVSTPGGMGSNQPQHF. The V call is TRBV12-3 or TRBV12-4, the J call TRBJ1-5, with no clear D. This CDR3 is 16 amino acids long.

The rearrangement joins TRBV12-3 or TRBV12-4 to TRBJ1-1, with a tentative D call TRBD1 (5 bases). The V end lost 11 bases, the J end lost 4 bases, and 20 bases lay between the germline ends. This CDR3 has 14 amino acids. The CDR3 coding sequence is TGTGCCGGCACTAAACGGGGCGGCGGCACTGAAGCTTTCTTT. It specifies CAGTKRGGGTEAFF.

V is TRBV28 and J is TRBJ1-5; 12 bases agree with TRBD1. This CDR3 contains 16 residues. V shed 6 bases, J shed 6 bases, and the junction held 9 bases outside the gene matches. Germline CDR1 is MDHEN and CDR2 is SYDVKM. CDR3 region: CASSQTGTGGTQPQHF. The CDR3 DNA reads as TGTGCCAGCAGCCAGACCGGGACAGGGGGCACTCAGCCCCAGCATTTT.